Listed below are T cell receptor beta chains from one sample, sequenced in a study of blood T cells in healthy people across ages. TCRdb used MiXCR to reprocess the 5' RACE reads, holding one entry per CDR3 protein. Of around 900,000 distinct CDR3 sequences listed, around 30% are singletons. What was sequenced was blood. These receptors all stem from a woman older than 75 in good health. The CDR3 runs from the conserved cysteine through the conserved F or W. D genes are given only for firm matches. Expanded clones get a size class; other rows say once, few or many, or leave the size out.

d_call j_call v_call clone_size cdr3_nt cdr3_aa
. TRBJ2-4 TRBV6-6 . TGTGCCAGCAGTTCCCCGGGGTACAAAAACATTCAGTACTTC CASSSPGYKNIQYF
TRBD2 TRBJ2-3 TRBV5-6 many TGTGCCAGCAGCGCGGGAGGGGACACAGATACGCAGTATTTT CASSAGGDTDTQYF
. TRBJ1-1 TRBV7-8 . TGTGCCAGCAGCTTAGACAGTGTGGGAACGAACACTGAAGCTTTCTTT CASSLDSVGTNTEAFF
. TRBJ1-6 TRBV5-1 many TGCGCCAGCAGCTTGGTTCGGGAGGACTCACCCCTCCACTTT CASSLVREDSPLHF
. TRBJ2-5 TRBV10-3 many TGTGCCATCAGTGAGTCCGGAGGGGAGTCCGAGACCCAGTACTTC CAISESGGESETQYF
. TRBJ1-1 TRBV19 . TGTGCCAGTAGTAAGGACCGCGGGGGGACGAACACTGAAGCTTTCTTT CASSKDRGGTNTEAFF
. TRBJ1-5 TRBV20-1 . TGCAGTGCTATGACAGCTAGCAATCAGCCCCAGCATTTT CSAMTASNQPQHF
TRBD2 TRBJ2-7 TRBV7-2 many TGTGCCAGCAGCCCGATCTCGCGGGGGTACGAGCAGTACTTC CASSPISRGYEQYF
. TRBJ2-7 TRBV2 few TGTGCCAGCAGAGAACAGATGGGTAGCAACGAGCAGTACTTC CASREQMGSNEQYF
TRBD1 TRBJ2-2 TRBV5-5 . TGTGCCAGCAGCCCGGGGACAGCCGCGAACACCGGGGAGCTGTTTTTT CASSPGTAANTGELFF
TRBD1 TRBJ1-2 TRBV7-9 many TGTGCCAGCAGCTTGGGACAGGGAGACTATGGCTACACCTTC CASSLGQGDYGYTF
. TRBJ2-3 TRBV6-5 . TGTGCCAGCAGGCCCAGGCGGAGGAGCACAGATACGCAGTATTTT CASRPRRRSTDTQYF